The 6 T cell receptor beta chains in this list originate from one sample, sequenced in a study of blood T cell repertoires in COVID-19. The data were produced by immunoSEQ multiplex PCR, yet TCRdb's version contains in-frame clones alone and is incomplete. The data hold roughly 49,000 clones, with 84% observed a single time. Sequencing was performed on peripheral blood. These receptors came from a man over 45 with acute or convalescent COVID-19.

The CDR3 is CASTLEKKSSGEQFF. The CDR3 DNA is TGTGCCAGCACCCTGGAGAAAAAGTCTTCGGGAGAGCAGTTCTTC. This chain links TRBV3-1 (or the pseudogene TRBV3-2) with TRBJ2-1; possibly TRBD2 for D (5 bases). The V end was cut by 7 bases, the J end by 10 bases, with 23 bases between. Germline values: CDR1 LGHDT, CDR2 YNNKEL (reference sequence). CDR3 length: 15 residues.

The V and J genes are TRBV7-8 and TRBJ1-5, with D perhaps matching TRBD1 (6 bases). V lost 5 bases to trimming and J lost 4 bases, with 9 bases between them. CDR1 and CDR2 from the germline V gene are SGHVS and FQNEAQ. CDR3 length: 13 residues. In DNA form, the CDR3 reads TGTGCCAGCAGCGGGCAGGGGAATCAGCCCCAGCATTTT. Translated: CASSGQGNQPQHF. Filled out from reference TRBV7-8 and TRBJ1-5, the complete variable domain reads GAGVSQSPRYKVAKRGQDVALRCDPISGHVSLFWYQQALGQGPEFLTYFQNEAQLDKSGLPSDRFFAERPEGSVSTLKIQRTQQEDSAVYLCASSGQGNQPQHFGDGTRLSIL.

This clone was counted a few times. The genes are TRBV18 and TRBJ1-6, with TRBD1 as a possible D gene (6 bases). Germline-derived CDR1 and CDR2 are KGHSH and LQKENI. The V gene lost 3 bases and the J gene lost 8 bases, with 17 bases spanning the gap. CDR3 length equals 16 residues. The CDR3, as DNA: TGTGCCAGCTCACCGTCGGCTCGGACAGAGCATTCACCCCTCCACTTT. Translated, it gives CASSPSARTEHSPLHF.

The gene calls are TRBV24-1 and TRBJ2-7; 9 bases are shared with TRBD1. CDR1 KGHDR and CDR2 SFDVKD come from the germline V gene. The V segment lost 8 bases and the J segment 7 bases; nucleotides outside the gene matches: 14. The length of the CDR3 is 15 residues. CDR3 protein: CATKSSGQGSTEQYF. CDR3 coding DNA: TGTGCCACCAAATCCTCGGGACAGGGCTCTACGGAGCAGTACTTC.

The CDR3 protein is CATSDLSLGTGGETQYF. The CDR3 nucleotides are TGTGCCACCAGTGATTTGTCGCTTGGGACAGGGGGGGAGACCCAGTACTTC. The chain uses TRBV24-1 and TRBJ2-5; TRBD1 agrees at 11 bases. Looked up from germline, CDR1 is KGHDR and CDR2 is SFDVKD. V dropped 0 bases and J dropped 5; count of bases not matched to a gene: 7. This CDR3 has 17 residues.

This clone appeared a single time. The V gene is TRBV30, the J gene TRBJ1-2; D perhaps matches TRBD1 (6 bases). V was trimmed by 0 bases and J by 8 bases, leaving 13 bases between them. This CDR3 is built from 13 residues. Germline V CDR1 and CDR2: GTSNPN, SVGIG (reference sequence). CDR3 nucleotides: TGTGCCTGGAGTGTTGGGGGGGGCGGCGGCTACACCTTC. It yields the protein CAWSVGGGGGYTF.